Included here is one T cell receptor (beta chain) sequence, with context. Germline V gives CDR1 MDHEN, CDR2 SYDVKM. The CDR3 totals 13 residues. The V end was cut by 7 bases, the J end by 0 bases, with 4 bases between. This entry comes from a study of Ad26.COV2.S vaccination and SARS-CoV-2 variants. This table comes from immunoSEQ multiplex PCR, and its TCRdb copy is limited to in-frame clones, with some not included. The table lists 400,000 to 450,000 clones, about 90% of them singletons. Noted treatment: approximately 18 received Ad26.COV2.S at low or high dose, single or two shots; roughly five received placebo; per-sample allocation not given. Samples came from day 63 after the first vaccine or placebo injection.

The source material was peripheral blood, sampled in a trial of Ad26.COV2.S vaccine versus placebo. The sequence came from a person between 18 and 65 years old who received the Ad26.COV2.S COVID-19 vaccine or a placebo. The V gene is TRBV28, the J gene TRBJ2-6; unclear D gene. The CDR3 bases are TGTGCCAGCATGAACTCTGGGGCCAACGTCCTGACTTTC. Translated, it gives CASMNSGANVLTF.